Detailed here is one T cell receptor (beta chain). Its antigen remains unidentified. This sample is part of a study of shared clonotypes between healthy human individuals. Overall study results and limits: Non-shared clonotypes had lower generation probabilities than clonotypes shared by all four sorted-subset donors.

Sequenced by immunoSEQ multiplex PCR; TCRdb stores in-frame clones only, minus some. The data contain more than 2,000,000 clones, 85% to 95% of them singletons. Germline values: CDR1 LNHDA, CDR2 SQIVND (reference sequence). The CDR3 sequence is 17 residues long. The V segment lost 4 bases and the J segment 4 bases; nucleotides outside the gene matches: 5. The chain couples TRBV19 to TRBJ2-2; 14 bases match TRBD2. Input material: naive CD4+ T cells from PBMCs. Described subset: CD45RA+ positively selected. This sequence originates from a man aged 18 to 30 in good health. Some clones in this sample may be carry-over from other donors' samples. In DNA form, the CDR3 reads TGTGCCAGTAGTACGACTAGCGGGAGGGTAATCACCGGGGAGCTGTTTTTT. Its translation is CASSTTSGRVITGELFF.